The rows below give T cell receptor beta chains drawn from one sample of a study of T-cell reconstitution after alpha-beta-depleted transplantation in children. TCRdb passed the PCR reads through MiXCR, listing each CDR3 protein once. Here the sample spans some 600,000 distinct CDR3 sequences, 10% to 15% being singletons. The specimen was PBMCs, mostly from graft donor cells, collected 360 days after TCRalphabeta/CD19-depleted stem cell transplant. These TCRs come from a male patient younger than 18 who had a stem cell transplant for acute myeloid leukemia, so the T cells may come from the graft donor. Each CDR3 is given with its conserved first and last residue. The D gene is left open where the match is weak. Size values are once, few and many counts, or a class for expanded clones, and some rows have none.

13,TRBV10-3,NA,NA,TRBJ1-3,CAITGHSGNTIYF,TGTGCCATCACTGGACACTCTGGAAACACCATATATTTT
13,TRBV28,few,NA,TRBJ1-6,CASSLSGFSPLHF,TGTGCCAGCAGTTTATCTGGGTTCTCACCCCTCCACTTT
14,TRBV29-1,many,NA,TRBJ2-2,CSVQTGSNTGELFF,TGCAGCGTCCAAACAGGGTCGAACACCGGGGAGCTGTTTTTT
16,TRBV20-1,NA,TRBD1,TRBJ2-7,CSAGGRGPVFDHEQYF,TGCAGTGCGGGGGGCAGGGGGCCGGTATTCGACCACGAGCAGTACTTC
15,TRBV20-1,NA,NA,TRBJ2-7,CSASPVTRALVEQYF,TGCAGTGCTAGTCCAGTGACTAGGGCTCTGGTTGAGCAGTACTTC
15,TRBV11-2,few,TRBD2,TRBJ2-5,CASSLVRLAQETQYF,TGTGCCAGCAGCTTAGTCAGACTAGCGCAAGAGACCCAGTACTTC
14,TRBV29-1,NA,TRBD2,TRBJ2-1,CSVRLAGGGNEQFF,TGCAGCGTGAGACTAGCGGGAGGCGGCAATGAGCAGTTCTTC
12,TRBV28,many,NA,TRBJ2-7,CASTTLGDEQYF,TGTGCCAGCACTACCTTGGGGGACGAGCAGTACTTC
13,TRBV20-1,NA,NA,TRBJ1-4,CSAPGTANEKLFF,TGCAGTGCTCCCGGGACGGCGAATGAAAAACTGTTTTTT
13,TRBV29-1,few,TRBD1,TRBJ2-7,CSVTPGQVYEQYF,TGCAGCGTAACCCCGGGACAGGTCTACGAGCAGTACTTC
15,TRBV3-1,many,TRBD2,TRBJ2-1,CASSPWGSGRDEQFF,TGTGCCAGCAGCCCATGGGGTAGCGGGAGGGATGAGCAGTTCTTC
14,TRBV12-3/TRBV12-4,few,NA,TRBJ1-5,CASNLQGFRQPQHF,TGTGCCAGCAATCTTCAGGGTTTTCGTCAGCCCCAGCATTTT
14,TRBV7-9,few,NA,TRBJ2-7,CASTPRDSSYEQYF,TGTGCCAGCACCCCAAGGGATAGTTCCTACGAGCAGTACTTC
18,TRBV7-2,few,NA,TRBJ2-1,CASSTTEGGSKSYNEQFF,TGTGCCAGCAGCACCACGGAGGGAGGCTCCAAATCCTACAATGAGCAGTTCTTC
15,TRBV20-1,few,NA,TRBJ1-3,CSARDLGAAGNTIYF,TGCAGTGCTAGAGACCTGGGGGCAGCTGGAAACACCATATATTTT
16,TRBV28,few,NA,TRBJ2-7,CASSLRGGTISYEQYF,TGTGCCAGCAGTTTACGGGGAGGTACGATCTCCTACGAGCAGTACTTC
15,TRBV18,few,NA,TRBJ1-1,CASSPPVGRDTEAFF,TGTGCCAGCTCACCACCGGTGGGCAGGGATACTGAAGCTTTCTTT
15,TRBV12-3/TRBV12-4,NA,NA,TRBJ2-7,CASSLGGSTPYEQYF,TGTGCCAGCAGTTTGGGGGGTTCGACACCCTACGAGCAGTACTTC
13,TRBV20-1,NA,TRBD1,TRBJ1-4,CSAREQGVEKLFF,TGCAGTGCTAGAGAACAGGGGGTCGAAAAACTGTTTTTT
14,TRBV6-4,NA,TRBD2,TRBJ2-3,CASSEASGRGTQYF,TGTGCCAGCAGTGAGGCTAGCGGGAGAGGCACGCAGTATTTT
12,TRBV28,many,NA,TRBJ2-3,CASSPAGDTQYF,TGTGCCAGCAGTCCCGCCGGAGATACGCAGTATTTT
11,TRBV20-1,NA,NA,TRBJ1-2,CSASADYGYTF,TGCAGTGCTAGTGCGGACTATGGCTACACCTTC
15,TRBV12-3/TRBV12-4,few,TRBD1,TRBJ1-5,CASRPRTGGSQPQHF,TGTGCCAGCAGACCCCGGACAGGGGGCTCTCAGCCCCAGCATTTT
13,TRBV20-1,NA,TRBD2,TRBJ2-7,CSSASGRYYEQYF,TGCAGTTCGGCGAGCGGGAGATACTACGAGCAGTACTTC
14,TRBV7-2,many,NA,TRBJ1-1,CASSWRGVGTEAFF,TGTGCCAGCAGCTGGAGGGGGGTTGGCACTGAAGCTTTCTTT
13,TRBV5-1,NA,NA,TRBJ2-1,CATRRTDYNEQFF,TGCGCCACCCGCCGGACAGACTACAATGAGCAGTTCTTC
13,TRBV28,NA,NA,TRBJ2-5,CASSLSPLETQYF,TGTGCCAGCAGTTTATCCCCCCTAGAGACCCAGTACTTC
13,TRBV5-1,few,NA,TRBJ2-7,CASSPGLIYEQYF,TGCGCCAGCAGCCCGGGACTGATATACGAGCAGTACTTC
12,TRBV20-1,few,NA,TRBJ2-5,CSAQQVQETQYF,TGCAGTGCCCAACAGGTTCAAGAGACCCAGTACTTC
14,TRBV7-6,NA,TRBD1,TRBJ1-1,CASSRQGAGTEAFF,TGTGCCAGCAGCCGACAGGGGGCTGGGACTGAAGCTTTCTTT
15,TRBV24-1,many,TRBD1,TRBJ1-4,CATSDPTGGFEKLFF,TGTGCCACCAGTGACCCGACAGGGGGCTTTGAAAAACTGTTTTTT
14,TRBV20-1,NA,NA,TRBJ1-1,CSASNRALNTEAFF,TGCAGTGCTTCTAACAGGGCCTTGAACACTGAAGCTTTCTTT
18,TRBV29-1,many,NA,TRBJ2-7,CSVEDGVTSSPNYLEQYF,TGCAGCGTTGAAGACGGGGTAACTTCTTCCCCGAACTACTTGGAGCAGTACTTC
16,TRBV21-1,few,NA,TRBJ2-5,CASSKVSKGRQETQYF,TGTGCCAGCAGCAAAGTTTCGAAGGGCAGACAAGAGACCCAGTACTTC
12,TRBV5-1,NA,NA,TRBJ2-1,CASSQRRDIQFF,TGCGCCAGCAGCCAGCGCCGGGACATACAGTTCTTC
16,TRBV11-2,many,NA,TRBJ2-2,CASTRIRLQTTGELFF,TGTGCCAGCACTCGGATTCGCCTACAAACCACCGGGGAGCTGTTTTTT
14,TRBV20-1,NA,TRBD1,TRBJ2-7,CSARGIRGRYEQYF,TGCAGTGCTAGAGGGATCAGGGGGCGGTACGAGCAGTACTTC
14,TRBV7-9,NA,TRBD1,TRBJ2-7,CASSLTGGKYEQYF,TGTGCCAGCAGCTTGACAGGGGGCAAATACGAGCAGTACTTC
16,TRBV7-6,many,NA,TRBJ2-3,CASSLVDIGLGDTQYF,TGTGCCAGCAGCTTAGTCGATATAGGCTTAGGGGATACGCAGTATTTT
17,TRBV7-9,few,TRBD2,TRBJ2-1,CASSQRLAGLGYNEQFF,TGTGCCAGCAGCCAGAGACTAGCGGGATTGGGGTACAATGAGCAGTTCTTC
14,TRBV12-3/TRBV12-4,few,TRBD1,TRBJ2-3,CASSRRQGAAAQYF,TGTGCCAGCAGTCGCCGACAGGGGGCCGCGGCGCAGTATTTT
16,TRBV5-1,many,TRBD2,TRBJ2-1,CASSLLLAGGYNEQFF,TGCGCCAGCAGCTTGCTGCTAGCGGGAGGCTACAATGAGCAGTTCTTC
17,TRBV28,NA,NA,TRBJ2-7,CASSLGPPDGISYEQYF,TGTGCCAGCAGTTTAGGCCCACCCGACGGGATCTCCTACGAGCAGTACTTC
17,TRBV21-1,NA,NA,TRBJ1-5,CASSKGVGHLSNQPQHF,TGTGCCAGCAGCAAGGGGGTCGGACACCTAAGCAATCAGCCCCAGCATTTT
14,TRBV27,few,TRBD1,TRBJ1-4,CASSLGQGPEKLFF,TGTGCCAGCAGTTTGGGACAGGGCCCTGAAAAACTGTTTTTT
16,TRBV12-3/TRBV12-4,NA,TRBD1,TRBJ2-2,CASSPRQGTRTGELFF,TGTGCCAGCAGTCCTCGACAGGGGACCAGGACCGGGGAGCTGTTTTTT
16,TRBV30,few,NA,TRBJ1-2,CAWSNVQGRDNYGYTF,TGTGCCTGGAGTAACGTACAGGGTAGGGATAACTATGGCTACACCTTC
14,TRBV29-1,many,NA,TRBJ2-6,CSVVLAAGANVLTF,TGCAGCGTTGTCCTTGCGGCTGGGGCCAACGTCCTGACTTTC
16,TRBV7-9,many,NA,TRBJ2-1,CASSHLTGMFHNEQFF,TGTGCCAGCAGCCACCTAACAGGGATGTTCCACAATGAGCAGTTCTTC
15,TRBV7-2,NA,NA,TRBJ2-3,CASSLAVLGTDTQYF,TGTGCCAGCAGCTTAGCCGTTCTCGGCACAGATACGCAGTATTTT
17,TRBV7-2,NA,TRBD2,TRBJ2-1,CASSLSLAGRGYNEQFF,TGTGCCAGCAGCTTATCCCTAGCGGGGAGGGGGTACAATGAGCAGTTCTTC
16,TRBV6-2/TRBV6-3,NA,NA,TRBJ1-5,CASSYIAGYSNQPQHF,TGTGCCAGCAGTTACATCGCAGGATATAGCAATCAGCCCCAGCATTTT
13,TRBV5-1,NA,NA,TRBJ2-7,CASSLDWGDEQYF,TGCGCCAGCAGCTTGGATTGGGGTGACGAGCAGTACTTC
12,TRBV29-1,NA,NA,TRBJ1-2,CSVESGHYGYTF,TGCAGCGTTGAATCCGGGCACTATGGCTACACCTTC
14,TRBV5-1,once,TRBD1,TRBJ1-2,CASSATGQNYGYTF,TGCGCCAGCAGCGCGACAGGGCAGAACTATGGCTACACCTTC
14,TRBV3-1,NA,NA,TRBJ1-1,CASTKGAMNTEAFF,TGTGCCAGCACCAAAGGGGCCATGAACACTGAAGCTTTCTTT
13,TRBV12-3/TRBV12-4,NA,NA,TRBJ2-2,CASSPPGAGELFF,TGTGCCAGCAGTCCCCCGGGTGCCGGGGAGCTGTTTTTT
16,TRBV7-2,few,TRBD2,TRBJ2-5,CASSDVSGRYQETQYF,TGTGCCAGCAGCGACGTTAGCGGGCGGTACCAAGAGACCCAGTACTTC
20,TRBV4-1,NA,TRBD2,TRBJ2-1,CASSQRFLSGRADVDNEQFF,TGCGCCAGCAGCCAGCGATTTCTAAGCGGGAGGGCCGATGTCGACAATGAGCAGTTCTTC
16,TRBV4-3,NA,NA,TRBJ2-3,CASSQVWGEFADTQYF,TGCGCCAGCAGCCAAGTCTGGGGGGAGTTCGCAGATACGCAGTATTTT